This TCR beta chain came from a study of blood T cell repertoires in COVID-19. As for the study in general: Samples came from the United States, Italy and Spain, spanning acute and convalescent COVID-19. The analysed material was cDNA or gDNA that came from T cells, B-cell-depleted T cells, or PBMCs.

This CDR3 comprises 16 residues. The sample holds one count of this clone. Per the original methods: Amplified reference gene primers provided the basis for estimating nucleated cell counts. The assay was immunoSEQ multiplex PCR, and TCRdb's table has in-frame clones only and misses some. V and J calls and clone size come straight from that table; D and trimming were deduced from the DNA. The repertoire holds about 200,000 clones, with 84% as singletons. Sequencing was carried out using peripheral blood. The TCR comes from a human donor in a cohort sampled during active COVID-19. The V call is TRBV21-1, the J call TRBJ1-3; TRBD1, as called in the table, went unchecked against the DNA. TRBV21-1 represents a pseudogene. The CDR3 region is CASSKCRGDPGNTIYF. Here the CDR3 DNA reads TGTGCCAGCAGCAAATGTAGGGGCGATCCTGGAAACACCATATATTTT.